This T cell receptor gamma chain originates from a study of γδ T cells in repeated Plasmodium falciparum infection. Study as a whole: Malian children with intense seasonal malaria exposure were compared with matched Australian children. Study-wide results and limits: Malian children's Vdelta2-negative repertoires appeared more expanded and less diverse than Australians'.

TRG and TRD sequences were obtained from every sorted gammadelta sample. TCRdb made new clone calls on the multiplex PCR reads using CATT. The sample contains more than 4,500 gamma-chain clones, approximately 3.4% of which appear only once. This clone has more than one count but fewer than ten. Its antigen is not known. TCRdb records a much larger clone's protein for this DNA, with a difference at residue 5 that likely arises from a read error; the protein given is the translation of the DNA. The CDR3 spans 12 residues. The V gene's germline CDR1 is GITISATS and CDR2 ISYDGTV (reference sequence). After removal of 5 bases from V and 8 bases from J, the junction contained 9 bases not matched to a gene. Bulk repertoires came from Vgamma9/Vdelta2+ or Vdelta2-negative gammadelta T cells flow-sorted from PBMC.

The chain links TRGV9 to TRGJ1 or TRGJ2. TCRdb lists no J gene, so it was determined here by aligning the DNA to germline. Sequenced input: gamma-delta T cells from blood. The clonotype originates from a pool of human donors (malaria-infected and uninfected, not separated). The chain's CDR3 is CALWGETNKKLF. CDR3 nucleotides: TGTGCCTTGTGGGGGGAGACAAATAAGAAACTCTTT.